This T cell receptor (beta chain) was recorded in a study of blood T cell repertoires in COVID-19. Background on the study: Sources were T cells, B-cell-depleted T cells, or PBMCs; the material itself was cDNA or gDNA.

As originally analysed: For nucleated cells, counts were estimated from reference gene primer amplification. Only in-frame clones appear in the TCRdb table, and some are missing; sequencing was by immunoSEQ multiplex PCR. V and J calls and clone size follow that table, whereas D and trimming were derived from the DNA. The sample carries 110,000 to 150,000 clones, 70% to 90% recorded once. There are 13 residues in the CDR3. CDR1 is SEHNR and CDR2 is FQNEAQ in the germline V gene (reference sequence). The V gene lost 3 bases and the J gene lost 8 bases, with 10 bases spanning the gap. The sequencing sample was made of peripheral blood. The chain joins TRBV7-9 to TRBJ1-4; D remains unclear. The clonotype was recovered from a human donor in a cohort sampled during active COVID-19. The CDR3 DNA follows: TGTGCCAGCAGCTTTCCGAGTCGAGAAAAACTGTTTTTT. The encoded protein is CASSFPSREKLFF.